Only a few counts were recorded for the clone carrying this T cell receptor beta chain. Its antigen is as yet unknown. Using immunoSEQ multiplex PCR, the repertoire was profiled, and TCRdb retains in-frame clones only, with some absent. Seen here are a few thousand clones, around 79% observed once, and the top ten hold about 10%. The sample is drawn from a study of neoadjuvant nivolumab and ipilimumab in lung cancer. Study-wide findings and caveats: TCR sequencing covered a small number of samples. From pretherapy to surgery, tumor richness and clonality rose with dual therapy. TCR richness and clonality were higher in tumors than adjacent uninvolved lung.

The CDR3 is made up of 14 amino acids. Trimming took 1 base from V and 14 from J; bases not matched to a gene: 8. Germline V gene lookup returns CDR1 LGHNA and CDR2 YSLEER. The chain is built from TRBV4-3 and TRBJ1-6, with 7 bases matching TRBD1. The sequence was obtained from an adult with non-small cell lung cancer. Source: tumor tissue, taken after neoadjuvant nivolumab, alone or with ipilimumab, at or shortly before surgery. CDR3 protein: CASSQGQGSGALHF. The CDR3, as DNA: TGCGCCAGCAGCCAAGGACAGGGTTCGGGGGCCCTCCACTTT.